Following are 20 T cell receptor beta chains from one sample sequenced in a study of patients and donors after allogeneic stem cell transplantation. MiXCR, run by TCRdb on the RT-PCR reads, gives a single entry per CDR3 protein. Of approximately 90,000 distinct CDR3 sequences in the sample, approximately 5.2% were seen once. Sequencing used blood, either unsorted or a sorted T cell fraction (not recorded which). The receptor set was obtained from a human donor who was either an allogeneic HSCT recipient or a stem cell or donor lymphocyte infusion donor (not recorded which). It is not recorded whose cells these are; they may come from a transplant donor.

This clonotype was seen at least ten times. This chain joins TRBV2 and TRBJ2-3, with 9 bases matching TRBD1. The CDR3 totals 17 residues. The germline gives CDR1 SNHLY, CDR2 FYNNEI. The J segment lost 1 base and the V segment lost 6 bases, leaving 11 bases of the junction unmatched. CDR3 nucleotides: TGTGCCAGCAGGGGTTTATGGGGACAGGGAGGCACAGATACGCAGTATTTT. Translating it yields CASRGLWGQGGTDTQYF.

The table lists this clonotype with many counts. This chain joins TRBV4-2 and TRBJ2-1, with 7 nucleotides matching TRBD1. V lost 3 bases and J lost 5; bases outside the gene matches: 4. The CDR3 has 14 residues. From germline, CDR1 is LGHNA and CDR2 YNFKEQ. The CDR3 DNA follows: TGTGCCAGCAGCCAGGGAGACAGGGACAATGAGCAGTTCTTC. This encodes CASSQGDRDNEQFF.

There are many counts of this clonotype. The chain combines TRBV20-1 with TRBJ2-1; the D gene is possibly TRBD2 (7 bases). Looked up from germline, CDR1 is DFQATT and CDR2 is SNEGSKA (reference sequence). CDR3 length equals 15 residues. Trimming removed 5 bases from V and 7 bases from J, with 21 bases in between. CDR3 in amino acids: CSAHRGDKITNEQFF. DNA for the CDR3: TGCAGTGCTCACCGGGGGGACAAGATTACAAATGAGCAGTTCTTC.

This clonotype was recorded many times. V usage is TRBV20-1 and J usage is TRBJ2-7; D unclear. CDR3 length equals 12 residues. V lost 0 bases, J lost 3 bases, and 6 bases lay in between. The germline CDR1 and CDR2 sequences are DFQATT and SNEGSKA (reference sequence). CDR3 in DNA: TGCAGTGCTAGAGATAAGGACTACGAGCAGTACTTC. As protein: CSARDKDYEQYF.

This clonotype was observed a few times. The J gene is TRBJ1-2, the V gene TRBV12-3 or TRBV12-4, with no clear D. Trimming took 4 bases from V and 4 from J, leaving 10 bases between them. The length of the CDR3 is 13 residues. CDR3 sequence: CASSSGPSYGYTF. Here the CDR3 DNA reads TGTGCCAGCAGTTCCGGGCCAAGCTATGGCTACACCTTC.

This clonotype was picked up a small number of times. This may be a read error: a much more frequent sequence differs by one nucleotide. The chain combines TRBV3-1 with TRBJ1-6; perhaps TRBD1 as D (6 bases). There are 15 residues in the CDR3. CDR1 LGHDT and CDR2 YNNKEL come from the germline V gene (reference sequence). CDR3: CVSSPGGIENSPLHF. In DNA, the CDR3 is TGTGTCAGCAGCCCGGGGGGCATCGAGAATTCACCCCTCCACTTT.

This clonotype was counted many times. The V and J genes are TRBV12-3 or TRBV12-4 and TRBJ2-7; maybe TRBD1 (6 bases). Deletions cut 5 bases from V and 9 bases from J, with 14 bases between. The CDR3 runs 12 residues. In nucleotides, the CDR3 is TGTGCCAGCAGTCCAAACAGGGACGGGCAGTACTTC. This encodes CASSPNRDGQYF.

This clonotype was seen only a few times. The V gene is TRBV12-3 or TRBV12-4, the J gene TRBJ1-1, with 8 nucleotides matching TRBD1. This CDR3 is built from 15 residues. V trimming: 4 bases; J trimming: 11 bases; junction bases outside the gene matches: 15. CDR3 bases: TGTGCCAGCAGTTCAGTAGGGGCCAGGGGGCGCGGGGCTTTCTTT. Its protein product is CASSSVGARGRGAFF.

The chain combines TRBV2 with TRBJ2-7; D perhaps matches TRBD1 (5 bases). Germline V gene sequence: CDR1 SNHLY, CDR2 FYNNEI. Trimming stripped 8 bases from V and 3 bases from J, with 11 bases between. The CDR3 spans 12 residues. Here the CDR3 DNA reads TGTGCCAGCCAAAGGGGCGGCTACGAGCAGTACTTC. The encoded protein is CASQRGGYEQYF.

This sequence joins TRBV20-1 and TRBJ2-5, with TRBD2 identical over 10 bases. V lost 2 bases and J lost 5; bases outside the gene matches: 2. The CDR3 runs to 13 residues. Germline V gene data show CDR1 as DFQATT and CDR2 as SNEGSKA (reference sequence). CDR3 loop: CSARLAGDETQYF. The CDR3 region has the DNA TGCAGTGCTAGACTAGCGGGAGACGAGACCCAGTACTTC.

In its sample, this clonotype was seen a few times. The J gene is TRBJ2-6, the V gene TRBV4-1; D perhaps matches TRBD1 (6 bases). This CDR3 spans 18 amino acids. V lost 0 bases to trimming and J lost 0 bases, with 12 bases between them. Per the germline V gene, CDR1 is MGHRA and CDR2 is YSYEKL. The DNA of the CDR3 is TGCGCCAGCAGCCAAGAGGGGGCGGGCGACTCTGGGGCCAACGTCCTGACTTTC. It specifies CASSQEGAGDSGANVLTF.

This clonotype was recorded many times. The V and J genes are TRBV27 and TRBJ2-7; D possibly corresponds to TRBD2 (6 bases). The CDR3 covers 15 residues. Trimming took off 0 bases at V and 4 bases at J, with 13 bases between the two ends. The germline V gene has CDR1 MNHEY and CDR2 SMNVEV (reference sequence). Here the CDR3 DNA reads TGTGCCAGCAGTTTATCTTGGACTACCGTATACGAGCAGTACTTC. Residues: CASSLSWTTVYEQYF.

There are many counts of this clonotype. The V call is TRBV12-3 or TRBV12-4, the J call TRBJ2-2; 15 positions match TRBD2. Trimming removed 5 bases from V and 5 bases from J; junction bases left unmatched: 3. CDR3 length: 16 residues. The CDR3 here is CASSRTSGGVTGELFF. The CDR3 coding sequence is TGTGCCAGCAGTCGGACTAGCGGGGGGGTTACCGGGGAGCTGTTTTTT.

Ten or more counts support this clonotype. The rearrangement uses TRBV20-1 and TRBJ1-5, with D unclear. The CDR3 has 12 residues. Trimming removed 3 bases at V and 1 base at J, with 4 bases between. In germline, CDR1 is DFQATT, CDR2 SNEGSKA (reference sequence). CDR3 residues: CSARGSNQPQHF. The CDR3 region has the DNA TGCAGTGCTAGGGGAAGCAATCAGCCCCAGCATTTT.

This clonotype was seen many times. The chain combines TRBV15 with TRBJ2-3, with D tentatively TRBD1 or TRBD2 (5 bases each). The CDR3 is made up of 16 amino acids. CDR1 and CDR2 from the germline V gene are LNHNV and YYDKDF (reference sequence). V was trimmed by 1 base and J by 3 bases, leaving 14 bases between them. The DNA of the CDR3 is TGTGCCACCAGCAGAGCGAGGGGTGAAGGTACAGATACGCAGTATTTT. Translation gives CATSRARGEGTDTQYF. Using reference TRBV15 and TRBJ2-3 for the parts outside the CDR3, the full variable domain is DAMVIQNPRYQVTQFGKPVTLSCSQTLNHNVMYWYQQKSSQAPKLLFHYYDKDFNNEADTPDNFQSRRPNTSFCFLDIRSPGLGDTAMYLCATSRARGEGTDTQYFGPGTRLTVL.

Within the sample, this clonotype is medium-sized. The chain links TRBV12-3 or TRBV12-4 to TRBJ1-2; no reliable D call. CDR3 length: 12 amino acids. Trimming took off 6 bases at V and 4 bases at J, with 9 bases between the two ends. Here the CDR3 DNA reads TGTGCCAGCAGCGAGGGTACCTATGGCTACACCTTC. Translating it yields CASSEGTYGYTF.

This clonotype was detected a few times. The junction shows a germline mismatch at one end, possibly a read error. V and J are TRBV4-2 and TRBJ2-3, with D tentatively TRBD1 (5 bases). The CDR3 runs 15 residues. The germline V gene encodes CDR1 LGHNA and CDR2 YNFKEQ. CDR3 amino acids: CASRQDRGYTDTQYF. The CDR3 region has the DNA TGTGCCAGCAGGCAAGATAGGGGATACACAGATACGCAGTATTTT.

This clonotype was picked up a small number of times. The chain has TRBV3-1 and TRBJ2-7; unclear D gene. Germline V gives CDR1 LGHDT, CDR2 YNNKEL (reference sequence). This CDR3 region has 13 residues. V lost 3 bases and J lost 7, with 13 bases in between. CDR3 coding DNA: TGTGCCAGCAGCCAGGTTCGAGGATGGGAGCAGTACTTC. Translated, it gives CASSQVRGWEQYF.

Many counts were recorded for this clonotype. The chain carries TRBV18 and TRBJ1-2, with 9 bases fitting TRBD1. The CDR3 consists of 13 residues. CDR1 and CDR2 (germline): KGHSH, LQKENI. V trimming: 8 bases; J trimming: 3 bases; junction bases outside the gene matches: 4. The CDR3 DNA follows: TGTGCCAGCGCGGACAGGGGTGACTATGGCTACACCTTC. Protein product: CASADRGDYGYTF.

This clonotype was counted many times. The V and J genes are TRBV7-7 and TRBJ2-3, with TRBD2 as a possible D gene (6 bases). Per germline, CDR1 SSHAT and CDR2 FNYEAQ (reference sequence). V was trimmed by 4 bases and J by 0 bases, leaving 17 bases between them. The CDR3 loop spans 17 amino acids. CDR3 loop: CASSSSRGFSSTDTQYF. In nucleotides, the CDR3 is TGTGCCAGCAGCTCCAGCCGGGGGTTTTCTAGCACAGATACGCAGTATTTT.